Shown below are 14 T cell receptor beta chains from a single sample sequenced in a study of blood T cell repertoires in COVID-19. Clones were read by immunoSEQ multiplex PCR, and TCRdb kept only the in-frame ones, dropping some. The sample carries 450,000 or so clones, roughly 88% recorded once. Sequencing used PBMCs or T cells enriched from blood (not recorded which). The receptors here all came from a man between 18 and 29 years old who had recovered from COVID-19.

The chain carries TRBV5-1 and TRBJ2-5; 11 positions agree with TRBD1. Looked up from germline, CDR1 is SGHRS and CDR2 is YFSETQ. The CDR3 is 16 amino acids. J lost 4 bases, V lost 8 bases, and 13 bases had no gene match. CDR3 region: CASYSGTGGLGETQYF. CDR3 DNA sequence: TGCGCCAGTTACTCCGGGACAGGGGGATTAGGAGAGACCCAGTACTTC. Looking up the rest from reference TRBV5-1 and TRBJ2-5 gives the full variable domain: KAGVTQTPRYLIKTRGQQVTLSCSPISGHRSVSWYQQTPGQGLQFLFEYFSETQRNKGNFPGRFSGRQFSNSRSEMNVSTLELGDSALYLCASYSGTGGLGETQYFGPGTRLLVL.

V and J are TRBV11-2 and TRBJ1-6, with 7 positions matching TRBD1. The CDR3 length is 14 residues. V lost 5 bases, J lost 13 bases, and 11 bases stayed unmatched. Germline-derived CDR1 and CDR2 are SGHAT and FQNNGV. This CDR3 reads CASSREGGPSPLHF. In DNA, the CDR3 is TGTGCCAGCAGCCGCGAAGGGGGCCCCAGTCCCCTCCACTTT. The full variable domain, completed using reference TRBV11-2 and TRBJ1-6, is EAGVAQSPRYKIIEKRQSVAFWCNPISGHATLYWYQQILGQGPKLLIQFQNNGVVDDSQLPKDRFSAERLKGVDSTLKIQPAKLEDSAVYLCASSREGGPSPLHFGNGTRLTVT.

This rearrangement joins TRBV5-4 to TRBJ2-5; D is perhaps TRBD1 (6 bases). The CDR3 has 14 residues. Germline-derived CDR1 and CDR2 are SGHNT and YYREEE (reference sequence). The ends were cut back, 0 bases at V and 3 bases at J, with 9 bases in the middle. The DNA of the CDR3 is TGTGCCAGCAGCTTGGAGAGGACAGAAGAGACCCAGTACTTC. It yields the protein CASSLERTEETQYF.

The chain has TRBV4-2 and TRBJ1-6; the D gene is possibly TRBD1 (5 bases). The V end was cut by 0 bases, the J end by 10 bases, with 16 bases between. The CDR3 is made up of 16 amino acids. Germline values: CDR1 LGHNA, CDR2 YNFKEQ. The DNA for the CDR3 is TGTGCCAGCAGCCAAGAACAGCAGGGAACCGCCTCACCCCTCCACTTT. Protein sequence: CASSQEQQGTASPLHF.

For the CDR3, the DNA is TGTGCCAGCAGTCCCCGGGACAGGGCCGTCTCTGAAGCTTTCTTT. It translates to CASSPRDRAVSEAFF. The rearrangement links TRBV27 to TRBJ1-1; TRBD1 agrees at 9 bases. The germline CDR1 and CDR2 sequences are MNHEY and SMNVEV (reference sequence). The CDR3 sequence is 15 residues long. V was clipped by 5 bases and J by 6 bases; unmatched bases: 10.

The gene calls are TRBV3-1 (or the pseudogene TRBV3-2) and TRBJ2-7; 12 nucleotides agree with TRBD1. V lost 3 bases to trimming and J lost 6 bases; unmatched junction nucleotides: 6. The germline CDR1 and CDR2 sequences are LGHDT and YNNKEL (reference sequence). This CDR3 spans 15 amino acids. The CDR3 sequence: CASSHGGTGGLEQYF. The CDR3 DNA sequence: TGTGCCAGCAGCCATGGTGGGACAGGGGGCCTCGAGCAGTACTTC.

The chain employs TRBV28 and TRBJ1-1; 7 bases line up with TRBD1. V was clipped by 3 bases and J by 12 bases; unmatched bases: 10. Germline V lookup: CDR1 MDHEN, CDR2 SYDVKM. The length of the CDR3 is 13 residues. Written as DNA, the CDR3 is TGTGCCAGCAGTTTTCGGGACAGAGTTAGGTCTTTCTTT. Translation gives CASSFRDRVRSFF.

The J gene is TRBJ2-5, the V gene TRBV2; TRBD1 matches at 7 bases. V was pared by 3 bases and J by 0 bases, with 1 base of the junction left unmatched. CDR3 length: 14 amino acids. Germline CDR1 reads SNHLY; CDR2 reads FYNNEI. The CDR3 DNA sequence: TGTGCCAGCAGTGAGGACAGGCACCAAGAGACCCAGTACTTC. It is translated as CASSEDRHQETQYF. The complete variable domain, with remaining parts taken from reference TRBV2 and TRBJ2-5, reads EPEVTQTPSHQVTQMGQEVILRCVPISNHLYFYWYRQILGQKVEFLVSFYNNEISEKSEIFDDQFSVERPDGSNFTLKIRSTKLEDSAMYFCASSEDRHQETQYFGPGTRLLVL.

This clone came up a few times. The CDR3 is CAISEAGTSGANNEQFF. In DNA, the CDR3 is TGTGCCATCAGTGAGGCCGGGACTAGCGGGGCAAACAATGAGCAGTTCTTC. The V gene is TRBV10-3, the J gene TRBJ2-1; 13 nucleotides match TRBD2. With V trimmed by 2 bases and J by 5 bases, 6 bases remained unmatched. The CDR3 has 17 residues. Germline-derived CDR1 and CDR2 are ENHRY and SYGVKD.

J is TRBJ1-1 and V is TRBV29-1; D possibly corresponds to TRBD1 (5 bases). With 7 bases removed from V and 3 bases from J, the gap between germline ends came to 15 bases. The CDR3 consists of 13 residues. Looked up from germline, CDR1 is SQVTM and CDR2 is ANQGSEA. The CDR3 is CSAAGRLYTEAFF. In DNA, the CDR3 is TGCAGCGCGGCAGGGAGGTTGTACACTGAAGCTTTCTTT.

The rearrangement joins TRBV10-3 to TRBJ1-1; D uncertain. This CDR3 spans 13 amino acids. Germline CDR1 and CDR2: ENHRY and SYGVKD. V was shortened by 4 bases and J by 7 bases, with 13 bases between the two germline ends. This chain's CDR3 is CAISGRLEDEAFF. CDR3 sequence (DNA): TGTGCCATCAGTGGGCGACTCGAAGATGAAGCTTTCTTT.

This chain joins TRBV18 and TRBJ1-1; 9 nucleotides match TRBD1. Trimming at V came to 5 bases and at J to 4 bases, leaving 5 bases not matched to a gene. The CDR3 totals 14 residues. Germline V lookup: CDR1 KGHSH, CDR2 LQKENI. This CDR3 is CASSSQGAGTEAFF. The CDR3 nucleotides read TGTGCCAGCTCATCACAGGGGGCGGGCACTGAAGCTTTCTTT.

The V and J genes are TRBV6-1 and TRBJ2-4; D might be TRBD1 (5 bases). V was trimmed by 2 bases and J by 6 bases, leaving 11 bases between them. The length of the CDR3 is 14 residues. The germline V gene has CDR1 MNHNS and CDR2 SASEGT. The CDR3 protein is CASSEPGLGNIQYF. CDR3 DNA: TGTGCCAGCAGTGAACCAGGGCTGGGAAACATTCAGTACTTC.

V gene TRBV9 combines with J gene TRBJ2-7; D gene ambiguous. V lost 3 bases and J lost 2, with 9 bases in between. CDR3 length: 13 amino acids. Germline V gene lookup returns CDR1 SGDLS and CDR2 YYNGEE. The chain's CDR3 is CASSGDNPYEQYF. CDR3 nucleotides: TGTGCCAGCAGCGGTGACAACCCCTACGAGCAGTACTTC. Full variable domain (remainder filled in from reference TRBV9 and TRBJ2-7): DSGVTQTPKHLITATGQRVTLRCSPRSGDLSVYWYQQSLDQGLQFLIQYYNGEERAKGNILERFSAQQFPDLHSELNLSSLELGDSALYFCASSGDNPYEQYFGPGTRLTVT.